This T cell receptor (beta chain) originates from a study of shared clonotypes between healthy human individuals. On the study more broadly: Contributing individuals were a couple of females and a few males aged 18 to 49.

As to this clone: Relative to the germline gene, one junction end is altered; a read error may explain this. In the same sample, other DNA sequences code for this CDR3.

Every donor was a Caucasian adult from Nashville, Tennessee. CDR3 length: 13 residues. Germline CDR1 is SQVTM and CDR2 is ANQGSEA. The assay was carried out at the deep level. As originally analysed: ImmunoSEQ yielded junction-only sequences lacking quality scores, so filtering differed. Sequencing used immunoSEQ multiplex PCR; TCRdb keeps in-frame clones, though not all of them. The D gene and trimming were derived from the DNA, and the V and J assignments and clone size from that table. The sample records roughly 500,000 clones, over 60% being singletons. The sample was PBMCs. The sequence came from a middle-aged woman in good health. Some clones in this sample may be carry-over from other donors' samples. The chain employs TRBV29-1 and TRBJ2-6, with D possibly TRBD1 on 5 matching bases. The CDR3 loop is CSVDASGANVLTF. The CDR3, as DNA: TGCAGCGTTGACGCGTCTGGGGCCAACGTCCTGACCTTC. Combining the CDR3 with reference TRBV29-1 and TRBJ2-6 gives the whole variable domain SAVISQKPSRDICQRGTSLTIQCQVDSQVTMMFWYRQQPGQSLTLIATANQGSEATYESGFVIDKFPISRPNLTFSTLTVSNMSPEDSSIYLCSVDASGANVLTFGAGSRLTVL.